This TCR beta chain stems from a study of glioma-infiltrating T cells after dendritic cell vaccination. Study in general: Glioblastoma patients came from Phase I and II dendritic cell vaccination trials. Treatment, given 2003 to 2012, was autologous tumor lysate-pulsed dendritic cell vaccination. Dendritic cell vaccine was injected intradermally three times, biweekly.

Assay used: immunoSEQ multiplex PCR; TCRdb lists only in-frame clones, some missing. The sample has some 87,000 clones, approximately 87% seen once. Before vaccination, two weeks after the third vaccination, and at progression, PBMC were collected. Per germline, CDR1 LNHDA and CDR2 SQIVND (reference sequence). J lost 3 bases, V lost 9 bases, and 5 bases had no gene match. The CDR3 covers 13 residues. Sequencing was performed on blood, taken before dendritic cell vaccination. The TCR sequence derives from a human donor with glioblastoma. The chain employs TRBV19 and TRBJ1-5; 7 bases align to TRBD1. The CDR3 nucleotides read TGTGCCAGCAGGGACAGCCTCAATCAGCCCCAGCATTTT. This codes for CASRDSLNQPQHF.